This T cell receptor beta chain was observed in a study of T cells in Graves' hyperthyroidism and ophthalmopathy. Overall study: Staff took peripheral blood when the initial diagnosis was made, before any treatment began.

Each person with ophthalmopathy scored at least 3 on the Clinical Activity Score, reached NOSPECS grade 4 or higher, and had been ill under 3 months. Each 10 ml fresh peripheral blood draw supplied the PBMCs. Remarks on this clonotype: Antigen specificity is unknown.

CDR1 and CDR2 (germline): KGHSH, LQKENI. CDR3 length: 18 residues. V dropped 3 bases and J dropped 0; count of bases not matched to a gene: 7. The CDR3 regions of TCR beta were amplified from RNA transcripts. RT-PCR in the first round (using the HTBI primer set) targeted the TCR CDR3. TCRdb processed the multiplex PCR reads anew with MiXCR; each CDR3 protein has one entry. The sample holds a few hundred thousand distinct CDR3 sequences, about a sixth seen once. Study-level findings and limits: A model using 13 V-J features told ophthalmopathy apart from stable hyperthyroidism.

Sequencing used blood. This TCR was sampled from a woman aged 40 to 50 with Graves' ophthalmopathy. The V call is TRBV18, the J call TRBJ2-6; 8 nucleotides match TRBD1. CDR3 protein: CASSPQTGARSGANVLTF. The CDR3 DNA is TGTGCCAGCTCACCCCAGACAGGGGCCCGCTCTGGGGCCAACGTCCTGACTTTC. The full variable domain, in which reference TRBV18 and TRBJ2-6 provide the parts outside the CDR3, is NAGVMQNPRHLVRRRGQEARLRCSPMKGHSHVYWYRQLPEEGLKFMVYLQKENIIDESGMPKERFSAEFPKEGPSILRIQQVVRGDSAAYFCASSPQTGARSGANVLTFGAGSRLTVL.